The 2 T cell receptor beta chains below all came from one sample that was sequenced in a study of T cell responses to AZD1222 COVID-19 vaccine. Sequenced by immunoSEQ multiplex PCR; TCRdb stores in-frame clones only, minus some. The top ten clones hold about 15% of a sample with 100,000 or so clones, roughly 89% of them seen once. Sequenced material: peripheral blood, taken on day 0 of AZD1222 vaccination. Source of these receptors: an adult in good health.

V usage is TRBV5-4 and J usage is TRBJ1-1, with 7 bases that match TRBD1. Germline loops: CDR1 SGHNT, CDR2 YYREEE (reference sequence). The CDR3 is 15 residues long. The ends lost 5 bases at V and 2 bases at J; junction bases unmatched: 9. CDR3 DNA sequence: TGTGCCAGCAGTCCACAGGGGTCCCTCAACACTGAAGCTTTCTTT. Protein product: CASSPQGSLNTEAFF.

The chain links TRBV11-2 to TRBJ1-2, with TRBD1 as a possible D gene (5 bases). The germline CDR1 and CDR2 sequences are SGHAT and FQNNGV. The CDR3 totals 13 residues. Trimming shortened V by 3 bases and J by 3 bases, and 8 bases separated the two germline ends. The CDR3 here is CASSFLGDYGYTF. The CDR3 region has the DNA TGTGCCAGCAGCTTTTTGGGGGACTATGGCTACACCTTC.